The 21 T cell receptor beta chains below all came from one sample that was sequenced in a study of regulatory and conventional T cells in RAG deficiency. Conventional CD4+ T cells were sorted from blood as CD25-low CD127-high cells. Repertoires were generated with immunoSEQ multiplex PCR, while TCRdb's copy carries only in-frame clones and drops some. The sample lists over 45,000 clones, around 90% occurring once. These same records also appear under a second study, on regulatory T cells. Per that study: The primer mix had 52 TRBV and 13 TRBJ primers.

Specimen: CD4+ effector T cells sorted from blood. The receptors come from a human donor in good health.

V gene TRBV7-3 combines with J gene TRBJ2-1; 10 nucleotides align to TRBD2. The CDR3 extends over 13 amino acids. V dropped 5 bases and J dropped 10; count of bases not matched to a gene: 5. CDR1 is SGHTA, CDR2 FQGTGA, per germline. The CDR3 protein is CASSPGLAEEQFF. CDR3 nucleotides: TGTGCCAGCAGCCCCGGACTAGCGGAGGAGCAGTTCTTC.

The chain couples TRBV29-1 to TRBJ2-7; D is uncertain. Looked up from germline, CDR1 is SQVTM and CDR2 is ANQGSEA. V was cut by 4 bases and J by 4 bases, with 11 bases left in between. There are 12 residues in the CDR3. The CDR3 spells CSVADLSYEQYF. In nucleotides, the CDR3 is TGCAGCGTTGCTGACCTCAGTTACGAGCAGTACTTC.

The J gene is TRBJ2-1, the V gene TRBV28; D not certain. Germline V CDR1 and CDR2: MDHEN, SYDVKM. The CDR3 covers 14 residues. V was clipped by 5 bases and J by 6 bases, with 14 bases between them. CDR3 nucleotide sequence: TGTGCCAGCAGTATCGGCGATCGAGCCAATGAGCAGTTCTTC. Amino acids: CASSIGDRANEQFF.

The CDR3 is CASSNTRGPVALSETQYF. Here the CDR3 DNA reads TGTGCCAGTAGTAATACTCGCGGCCCCGTAGCATTATCAGAGACCCAGTACTTC. This rearrangement joins TRBV19 to TRBJ2-5; D unresolved. The length of the CDR3 is 18 residues. Germline V gene lookup returns CDR1 LNHDA and CDR2 SQIVND (reference sequence). Trimming took 4 bases from V and 4 from J, leaving 25 bases between them.

The chain is built from TRBV7-9 and TRBJ1-2; TRBD1 aligns across 9 bases. This CDR3 spans 15 amino acids. The junction had 4 bases not matched to a gene; V was cut back by 3 bases and J by 2 bases. Germline CDR1 is SEHNR and CDR2 is FQNEAQ (reference sequence). The CDR3 region has the DNA TGTGCCAGCAGCTTTACAGGGGGCAGGAACTATGGCTACACCTTC. Its translation is CASSFTGGRNYGYTF.

About this clone itself: The CDR3 carries no conserved terminal phenylalanine or tryptophan, so it likely arises from a read error. The J gene is TRBJ2-2, the V gene TRBV19, with TRBD2 identical over 7 bases. The CDR3 extends over 16 amino acids. V gave up 3 bases and J gave up 3 bases; unmatched junction bases: 7. CDR1 is LNHDA and CDR2 is SQIVND in the germline V gene (reference sequence). The CDR3 protein is CASSIGRGSYTGELFL. CDR3 bases: TGTGCCAGTAGTATCGGACGCGGGAGTTACACCGGGGAGCTGTTTCTT.

The V call is TRBV28, the J call TRBJ1-4; D not resolved. Trimming took 6 bases from V and 7 from J, leaving 6 bases between them. Germline CDR1 reads MDHEN; CDR2 reads SYDVKM. This CDR3 spans 11 amino acids. The CDR3 bases are TGTGCCAGCAGATGGGGTGAAAAACTGTTTTTT. Encoded protein: CASRWGEKLFF.

The chain joins TRBV19 to TRBJ1-2; D uncertain. Trimming cost V 4 bases and J 3 bases, with 9 bases left between them. This CDR3 is built from 13 residues. From germline, CDR1 is LNHDA and CDR2 SQIVND (reference sequence). CDR3 sequence reads: CASSTYGDYGYTF. The CDR3 region has the DNA TGTGCCAGTAGTACGTATGGAGACTATGGCTACACCTTC.

The chain recombines TRBV19 with TRBJ2-1; no firm D call. Germline V CDR1 and CDR2: LNHDA, SQIVND (reference sequence). The CDR3 loop spans 13 amino acids. With 3 bases removed from V and 15 bases from J, the gap between germline ends came to 18 bases. The CDR3 loop reads CASSMFDGSITFF. DNA for the CDR3: TGTGCCAGTAGTATGTTCGACGGATCAATAACGTTCTTC.

This chain joins TRBV2 and TRBJ2-5, with D tentatively TRBD2 (6 bases). Trimming left V 7 bases short and J 5 bases short, with 11 bases between. Germline loops: CDR1 SNHLY, CDR2 FYNNEI. The length of the CDR3 is 12 residues. The CDR3 DNA sequence: TGTGCCAGCAAAGGAGGGCGGGAGACCCAGTACTTC. This codes for CASKGGRETQYF. Together with reference TRBV2 and TRBJ2-5, the CDR3 gives the full variable domain: EPEVTQTPSHQVTQMGQEVILRCVPISNHLYFYWYRQILGQKVEFLVSFYNNEISEKSEIFDDQFSVERPDGSNFTLKIRSTKLEDSAMYFCASKGGRETQYFGPGTRLLVL.

The chain joins TRBV28 to TRBJ1-1, with D possibly being TRBD1 (6 bases). The germline CDR1 and CDR2 sequences are MDHEN and SYDVKM. This CDR3 region has 14 residues. The germline V and J ends were trimmed by 6 bases and 2 bases, with 13 bases remaining between them. CDR3 bases: TGTGCCAGCAGGCCACTACAGGGTAACACTGAAGCTTTCTTT. Its translation is CASRPLQGNTEAFF.

The DNA of the CDR3 is TGCGCCAGCAGCTTTGACCCGACTCGGTCCGGGGAGCTGTTTTTT. Amino acids: CASSFDPTRSGELFF. The gene calls are TRBV5-1 and TRBJ2-2; D not resolved. V shed 2 bases and J shed 6 bases, with 14 bases lying between them. The V gene's germline CDR1 is SGHRS and CDR2 YFSETQ. The CDR3 has 15 amino acids. The full variable domain, completed using reference TRBV5-1 and TRBJ2-2, is KAGVTQTPRYLIKTRGQQVTLSCSPISGHRSVSWYQQTPGQGLQFLFEYFSETQRNKGNFPGRFSGRQFSNSRSEMNVSTLELGDSALYLCASSFDPTRSGELFFGEGSRLTVL.

The chain carries TRBV5-4 and TRBJ2-1; 9 nucleotides agree with TRBD2. CDR3 length: 16 amino acids. Per the germline V gene, CDR1 is SGHNT and CDR2 is YYREEE (reference sequence). V trimming: 1 base; J trimming: 4 bases; junction bases outside the gene matches: 6. The CDR3, as DNA: TGTGCCAGCAGCTTGCTAGCGACTAGCGGTTACAATGAGCAGTTCTTC. Protein: CASSLLATSGYNEQFF.

The chain has TRBV9 and TRBJ2-2; possibly TRBD2 for D (6 bases). V shed 7 bases and J shed 1 base, with 11 bases lying between them. The germline V gene has CDR1 SGDLS and CDR2 YYNGEE. CDR3 length: 14 residues. The CDR3 region is CASGGRENTGELFF. The CDR3 DNA is TGTGCCAGCGGAGGGCGGGAGAACACCGGGGAGCTGTTTTTT.

This chain joins TRBV19 and TRBJ2-2; no firm D call. Germline V gene lookup returns CDR1 LNHDA and CDR2 SQIVND (reference sequence). The germline V and J ends were trimmed by 3 bases and 0 bases, with 8 bases remaining between them. There are 15 residues in the CDR3. The CDR3 reads CASSIGPTNTGELFF. CDR3 sequence (DNA): TGTGCCAGTAGTATTGGGCCGACGAACACCGGGGAGCTGTTTTTT.

The chain recombines TRBV10-2 with TRBJ1-1; 7 nucleotides agree with TRBD1. The CDR3 sequence is 13 residues long. V was pared by 5 bases and J by 8 bases, with 8 bases of the junction left unmatched. Germline V gene sequence: CDR1 WSHSY, CDR2 SAAADI. The CDR3 sequence: CASSSDRAREAFF. Written as DNA, the CDR3 is TGCGCCAGCAGTTCCGACAGGGCAAGAGAAGCTTTCTTT.

This chain uses TRBV7-9 with TRBJ1-2, with 8 bases matching TRBD1. With V trimmed by 5 bases and J by 2 bases, 4 bases remained unmatched. The CDR3 is 14 residues long. The germline gives CDR1 SEHNR, CDR2 FQNEAQ (reference sequence). In nucleotides, the CDR3 is TGTGCCAGCAGCCAGGACAGGGCGAACTATGGCTACACCTTC. This encodes CASSQDRANYGYTF.

This chain connects TRBV27 to TRBJ1-2, with a weak D call TRBD1 (5 bases). The V gene lost 4 bases and the J gene lost 7 bases, with 10 bases spanning the gap. Germline V lookup: CDR1 MNHEY, CDR2 SMNVEV (reference sequence). The CDR3 loop spans 12 amino acids. The CDR3 region is CASSSGQTGYTF. In DNA, the CDR3 is TGTGCCAGCAGTTCCGGACAAACTGGCTACACCTTC.

V gene TRBV10-3 combines with J gene TRBJ1-1; the match to TRBD1 covers 7 bases. The J segment lost 5 bases and the V segment lost 6 bases, leaving 12 bases of the junction unmatched. CDR3 length: 15 amino acids. The germline V gene has CDR1 ENHRY and CDR2 SYGVKD. CDR3 amino acids: CAISENPGGGTEAFF. The DNA for the CDR3 is TGTGCCATCAGCGAAAATCCAGGGGGAGGTACTGAAGCTTTCTTT.

This chain uses TRBV6-5 with TRBJ2-7; no reliable D call. Trimming cost V 6 bases and J 2 bases, with 5 bases left between them. There are 11 residues in the CDR3. The germline gives CDR1 MNHEY, CDR2 SVGAGI. The CDR3 loop is CASSQTYEQYF. CDR3 nucleotide sequence: TGTGCCAGCAGCCAAACCTACGAGCAGTACTTC.

V and J are TRBV28 and TRBJ2-3; 12 bases align to TRBD2. This CDR3 is built from 16 residues. From germline, CDR1 is MDHEN and CDR2 SYDVKM. The J segment lost 5 bases and the V segment lost 6 bases, leaving 9 bases of the junction unmatched. CDR3 DNA: TGTGCCAGCAGCCCATCCCTAGCGGGGGGGCGAGATACGCAGTATTTT. Translating gives CASSPSLAGGRDTQYF. Complete variable domain (other parts from reference TRBV28 and TRBJ2-3): DVKVTQSSRYLVKRTGEKVFLECVQDMDHENMFWYRQDPGLGLRLIYFSYDVKMKEKGDIPEGYSVSREKKERFSLILESASTNQTSMYLCASSPSLAGGRDTQYFGPGTRLTVL.